The 27 T cell receptor beta chains listed next were all sequenced from one sample in a study of blood T cell repertoires in COVID-19. Profiled with immunoSEQ multiplex PCR; TCRdb holds only in-frame clones, not every one. The sample lists about 39,000 clones, around 96% seen once, with approximately 3.7% in the top ten. The sample comprised peripheral blood. The origin of the receptors is a human donor with active COVID-19. The donor label of this sample is uncertain.

The genes are TRBV7-2 and TRBJ1-1; 11 bases are shared with TRBD1. The CDR3 is 13 residues long. Germline values: CDR1 SGHTA, CDR2 FQGNSA. Trimming removed 6 bases from V and 11 bases from J; junction bases left unmatched: 8. CDR3 region: CASRPDRGLGAFF. The CDR3 DNA sequence: TGTGCCAGCAGACCGGACAGGGGGCTAGGGGCTTTCTTT.

This chain joins TRBV19 and TRBJ1-2, with D possibly matching TRBD1 (5 bases). Germline CDR1 reads LNHDA; CDR2 reads SQIVND (reference sequence). V was pared by 3 bases and J by 2 bases, with 7 bases between. CDR3 length: 13 residues. CDR3 residues: CASSIDSNYGYTF. For the CDR3, the DNA is TGTGCCAGTAGTATCGACAGCAACTATGGCTACACCTTC.

V gene TRBV7-2 combines with J gene TRBJ1-1; D is uncertain. CDR3 length equals 11 residues. With 8 bases removed from V and 5 bases from J, the gap between germline ends came to 9 bases. CDR1 is SGHTA, CDR2 FQGNSA, per germline. The CDR3 coding sequence is TGTGCCAGCCGGGGTCGAACTGAAGCTTTCTTT. Translating it yields CASRGRTEAFF.

This clone has only a few counts. The chain employs TRBV6-2 or TRBV6-3 and TRBJ1-2; D remains unclear. V gave up 0 bases and J gave up 7 bases, with 15 bases separating them. The germline gives CDR1 MNHEY, CDR2 SVGEGT. The CDR3 length is 15 residues. DNA of the CDR3: TGTGCCAGCAGTTACTCTTCAGGAAATCTCCGTGGCTACACCTTC. Translated: CASSYSSGNLRGYTF.

The sample holds one count of this clone. The chain has TRBV7-9 and TRBJ2-1, with 11 positions matching TRBD2. Looked up from germline, CDR1 is SEHNR and CDR2 is FQNEAQ (reference sequence). V was clipped by 5 bases and J by 4 bases; unmatched bases: 10. The CDR3 extends over 17 amino acids. The CDR3 here is CASSPFVGTSGYNEQFF. DNA of the CDR3: TGTGCCAGCAGCCCGTTCGTCGGGACTAGCGGTTACAATGAGCAGTTCTTC.

The J gene is TRBJ2-2, the V gene TRBV6-6, with 7 positions matching TRBD2. Trimming at V came to 6 bases and at J to 5 bases, leaving 6 bases not matched to a gene. The germline V gene encodes CDR1 MNHNY and CDR2 SVGAGI (reference sequence). The CDR3 sequence is 14 residues long. The CDR3, as DNA: TGTGCCAGCAGCCACGCGGGGGAAACCGGGGAGCTGTTTTTT. The encoded protein is CASSHAGETGELFF.

The chain carries TRBV7-9 and TRBJ2-5; D may be TRBD2 (5 bases). The ends were cut back, 4 bases at V and 5 bases at J, with 14 bases in the middle. The germline gives CDR1 SEHNR, CDR2 FQNEAQ (reference sequence). The CDR3 has 14 residues. The CDR3 spells CASSSDFLRETQYF. For the CDR3, the DNA is TGTGCCAGCAGCTCGGACTTCCTTAGGGAGACCCAGTACTTC. The full variable domain, completed using reference TRBV7-9 and TRBJ2-5, is DTGVSQNPRHKITKRGQNVTFRCDPISEHNRLYWYRQTLGQGPEFLTYFQNEAQLEKSRLLSDRFSAERPKGSFSTLEIQRTEQGDSAMYLCASSSDFLRETQYFGPGTRLLVL.

The V and J genes are TRBV7-2 and TRBJ2-7; a possible D gene is TRBD2 (7 bases). This CDR3 has 16 amino acids. Germline V lookup: CDR1 SGHTA, CDR2 FQGNSA. Trimming took off 5 bases at V and 1 base at J, with 18 bases between the two ends. The CDR3 DNA is TGTGCCAGCAGCCGGTTCGGGGGGACACCGTCCTACGAGCAGTACTTC. Translation: CASSRFGGTPSYEQYF.

The count of this clone is one. The chain carries TRBV28 and TRBJ2-7; 12 bases are shared with TRBD2. The length of the CDR3 is 14 residues. The J segment lost 4 bases and the V segment lost 5 bases, leaving 3 bases of the junction unmatched. Germline V gene lookup returns CDR1 MDHEN and CDR2 SYDVKM. The CDR3 bases are TGTGCCAGCAGTCAGACTAGCGGGAGATACGAGCAGTACTTC. Protein product: CASSQTSGRYEQYF.

This chain connects TRBV27 to TRBJ1-1, with 10 bases lining up with TRBD1. Per germline, CDR1 MNHEY and CDR2 SMNVEV (reference sequence). The V and J ends lost 6 bases and 0 bases, in that order; junction bases with no gene match: 7. This CDR3 has 16 amino acids. Written as DNA, the CDR3 is TGTGCCAGCAGAAAGGGGGACAGGGGCGTGAACACTGAAGCTTTCTTT. Protein: CASRKGDRGVNTEAFF.

This rearrangement joins TRBV7-6 to TRBJ1-3; weak D call: TRBD1 (5 bases). The ends were cut back, 0 bases at V and 0 bases at J, with 12 bases in the middle. This CDR3 contains 17 residues. Germline assignment: CDR1 SGHVS and CDR2 FNYEAQ. CDR3 sequence: CASSLAAGPVSGNTIYF. Written as DNA, the CDR3 is TGTGCCAGCAGCTTAGCGGCAGGGCCCGTCTCTGGAAACACCATATATTTT.

V gene TRBV6-1 combines with J gene TRBJ1-4; a weak D match, TRBD1 (5 bases). Germline CDR1 and CDR2: MNHNS and SASEGT. The ends were cut back, 2 bases at V and 4 bases at J, with 17 bases in the middle. The length of the CDR3 is 17 residues. CDR3 in amino acids: CASSEIGLGLRNEKLFF. The CDR3 coding sequence is TGTGCCAGCAGTGAAATCGGGTTGGGGCTCCGTAATGAAAAACTGTTTTTT.

Only one count was recorded for this clone. The CDR3 loop reads CATSDSGEVGETQYF. CDR3 bases: TGTGCCACCAGTGATTCCGGAGAAGTCGGGGAGACCCAGTACTTC. This chain uses TRBV24-1 with TRBJ2-5; unclear D gene. This CDR3 comprises 15 residues. V was shortened by 2 bases and J by 5 bases, with 14 bases between the two germline ends. Germline CDR1 is KGHDR and CDR2 is SFDVKD.

V and J are TRBV9 and TRBJ2-1; D is possibly TRBD1 (5 bases). Germline V gene data show CDR1 as SGDLS and CDR2 as YYNGEE. The germline V and J ends were trimmed by 3 bases and 6 bases, with 7 bases remaining between them. The CDR3 runs to 12 residues. The CDR3 DNA follows: TGTGCCAGCAGCGCCCAGGGCAATGAGCAGTTCTTC. Protein product: CASSAQGNEQFF. The full variable domain, rest sourced from reference TRBV9 and TRBJ2-1, is DSGVTQTPKHLITATGQRVTLRCSPRSGDLSVYWYQQSLDQGLQFLIQYYNGEERAKGNILERFSAQQFPDLHSELNLSSLELGDSALYFCASSAQGNEQFFGPGTRLTVL.

The chain has TRBV11-3 and TRBJ1-6; the D is unclear. Germline loops: CDR1 SGHNT, CDR2 YENEEA. V lost 0 bases and J 16 bases, leaving 7 bases between the germline ends. This CDR3 has 11 amino acids. CDR3 in amino acids: CASSLDSHLHF. The CDR3 coding sequence is TGTGCCAGCAGCTTAGATTCCCATCTCCACTTT.

This sequence joins TRBV19 and TRBJ2-2; D is unresolved. The germline gives CDR1 LNHDA, CDR2 SQIVND (reference sequence). V dropped 8 bases and J dropped 6 bases, with 7 bases sitting between them. The CDR3 length is 11 residues. The CDR3 region has the DNA TGTGCCAGTTCAGATCCCGGGGAGCTGTTTTTT. It translates to CASSDPGELFF.

CDR3 sequence: CASSLGRGTEAFF. The CDR3 DNA reads TGTGCCAGCAGTTTAGGGAGGGGCACTGAAGCTTTCTTT. The chain links TRBV12-3 or TRBV12-4 to TRBJ1-1; possibly TRBD1 for D (5 bases). The CDR3 loop spans 13 amino acids. V was pared by 1 base and J by 4 bases, with 7 bases between.

The chain employs TRBV29-1 and TRBJ1-2; unclear D gene. From germline, CDR1 is SQVTM and CDR2 ANQGSEA. This CDR3 spans 15 amino acids. Trimming shortened V by 4 bases and J by 8 bases, and 23 bases separated the two germline ends. In DNA form, the CDR3 reads TGCAGCGTTGGATTGGCCCGGGGAGACGTTGCGGGCTACACCTTC. This translates into CSVGLARGDVAGYTF.

This chain uses TRBV4-1 with TRBJ1-6, with D perhaps matching TRBD1 (6 bases). The V gene's germline CDR1 is MGHRA and CDR2 YSYEKL. The V gene lost 3 bases and the J gene lost 4 bases, with 16 bases spanning the gap. The CDR3 spans 17 residues. The CDR3 reads CASSQYRAGVYNSPLHF. CDR3 bases: TGCGCCAGCAGCCAGTATAGGGCAGGGGTTTATAATTCACCCCTCCACTTT.

The chain uses TRBV6-5 and TRBJ2-2; D gene uncertain. V was trimmed by 2 bases and J by 4 bases, leaving 5 bases between them. The CDR3 spans 13 residues. In germline, CDR1 is MNHEY, CDR2 SVGAGI. The CDR3 bases are TGTGCCAGCAGTTACGGCAGCACCGGGGAGCTGTTTTTT. The encoded protein is CASSYGSTGELFF.

This chain uses TRBV6-5 with TRBJ2-3; perhaps TRBD2 as D (6 bases). This CDR3 region has 14 residues. Per the germline V gene, CDR1 is MNHEY and CDR2 is SVGAGI. V lost 6 bases, J lost 1 base, and 11 bases lay in between. The CDR3 sequence: CASREGAGTDTQYF. Written as DNA, the CDR3 is TGTGCCAGCAGGGAGGGAGCGGGCACAGATACGCAGTATTTT.

The chain recombines TRBV13 with TRBJ2-2, with 7 nucleotides matching TRBD1. V gave up 6 bases and J gave up 6 bases; unmatched junction bases: 10. Per germline, CDR1 PRHDT and CDR2 FYEKMQ (reference sequence). This CDR3 contains 15 residues. The CDR3 DNA reads as TGTGCCAGCAGTTTACAGGGGCCGTTCGCCGGGGAGCTGTTTTTT. Amino acid sequence: CASSLQGPFAGELFF.

This rearrangement joins TRBV5-4 to TRBJ1-4, with 11 bases aligning to TRBD1. J gave up 11 bases and V 3 bases, and 9 bases lay outside the gene matches. CDR1 and CDR2 from the germline V gene are SGHNT and YYREEE (reference sequence). The CDR3 runs to 15 residues. The DNA for the CDR3 is TGTGCCAGCAGCTACACCGGGACAGGGGGTGGCAAACTGTTTTTT. This gives the protein CASSYTGTGGGKLFF. Full variable domain (rest looked up from reference TRBV5-4 and TRBJ1-4): ETGVTQSPTHLIKTRGQQVTLRCSSQSGHNTVSWYQQALGQGPQFIFQYYREEENGRGNFPPRFSGLQFPNYSSELNVNALELDDSALYLCASSYTGTGGGKLFFGSGTQLSVL.

The rearrangement joins TRBV19 to TRBJ1-2, with a tentative D call TRBD1 (5 bases). The germline CDR1 and CDR2 sequences are LNHDA and SQIVND (reference sequence). Trimming took off 3 bases at V and 0 bases at J, with 14 bases between the two ends. This CDR3 is built from 16 residues. CDR3: CASSITSGTPNYGYTF. The DNA for the CDR3 is TGTGCCAGTAGTATCACGAGCGGGACCCCTAACTATGGCTACACCTTC.

The CDR3 DNA reads TGTGCCACCAGTTCTGGGGGGGGAGAGACCCAGTACTTC. Translation gives CATSSGGGETQYF. The genes are TRBV24-1 and TRBJ2-5, with 7 nucleotides matching TRBD2. Losses at the gene ends were 6 bases for V and 4 bases for J; bases not matched to a gene: 4. This CDR3 region has 13 residues. Germline V gives CDR1 KGHDR, CDR2 SFDVKD.

In its sample, this clone was seen once. This rearrangement joins TRBV7-9 to TRBJ2-3; TRBD1 agrees at 9 bases. J gave up 6 bases and V 1 base, and 2 bases lay outside the gene matches. The CDR3 contains 14 residues. Germline values: CDR1 SEHNR, CDR2 FQNEAQ (reference sequence). The CDR3 nucleotides read TGTGCCAGCAGCTTAGACAGGGGGCTCGATACGCAGTATTTT. Translation: CASSLDRGLDTQYF.

This sequence joins TRBV29-1 and TRBJ2-7, with D possibly matching TRBD2 (7 bases). Looked up from germline, CDR1 is SQVTM and CDR2 is ANQGSEA. The CDR3 runs to 16 residues. V was trimmed by 7 bases and J by 1 base, leaving 23 bases between them. This chain's CDR3 is CSAGGGRGQPSYEQYF. CDR3 nucleotides: TGCAGCGCTGGCGGAGGGCGGGGGCAGCCATCCTACGAGCAGTACTTC.